This T cell receptor (beta chain) derives from a study of regulatory T cells in long-lasting Graves disease. As to time point: newly diagnosed GD, antithyroid drugs for less than 3 months. Researchers made the TCR library from RNA that was extracted from PBMCs. This clonotype was found many times. This CDR3 comprises 13 residues. V gave up 6 bases and J gave up 0 bases, with 8 bases separating them. From germline, CDR1 is MGHDK and CDR2 SYGVNS. Arm-PCR of CDR3 regions with iRepertoire HTBI primers generated TCR beta libraries. Each CDR3 protein gets one entry after TCRdb re-called the multiplex PCR reads with MiXCR. The sample records under 250,000 distinct CDR3 sequences, around a fifth being singletons. The sample was also reused in another study, on T cells in Graves' hyperthyroidism and ophthalmopathy. That source reports: The study used the HTBI primer set for a first-round RT-PCR of the TCR CDR3.

The receptor's source is a woman younger than 45 with Graves disease. The rearrangement joins TRBV25-1 to TRBJ1-2; possible D gene TRBD1, 5 bases. The source material was peripheral blood mononuclear cells (PBMCs), sampled at new diagnosis, from a patient treated with antithyroid drugs. The CDR3 coding sequence is TGTGCCAGCAGGGACATTTCTAACTATGGCTACACCTTC. Encoded protein: CASRDISNYGYTF.